This T cell receptor beta chain was profiled in a study of T cell responses to AZD1222 COVID-19 vaccine. It was second doses at about 4 or about 12 weeks that were pooled. Findings of the study overall: The reported proportion of spike-specific TCRs targeting unmutated variant regions was nearly half. Two AZD1222 administrations were followed by greater Spike-specific TCR breadth and depth. There were mostly white British donors and more females than males, and clonal diversity was possibly underestimated.

This clone was found a few times. Its target is unknown. Measured with immunoSEQ multiplex PCR; TCRdb has only the in-frame clones, and not every one. The sample lists 150,000 to 200,000 clones, under 95% seen once, with roughly 5% in the top ten. CDR1 and CDR2 from the germline V gene are MNHNY and SVGAGI (reference sequence). Unmatched junction bases numbered 19, after V lost 5 bases and J lost 6 bases. The CDR3 spans 19 residues. The gene calls are TRBV6-6 and TRBJ2-1; 10 bases align to TRBD2. The TCR was taken from an adult who received the AZD1222 COVID-19 vaccine. The sample consisted of peripheral blood, taken 28 days after the second AZD1222 dose. CDR3 DNA: TGTGCCAGCAGTCACGTAGGGCTAGCGGGAGTCGCGTCTACCAATGAGCAGTTCTTC. Translation gives CASSHVGLAGVASTNEQFF.